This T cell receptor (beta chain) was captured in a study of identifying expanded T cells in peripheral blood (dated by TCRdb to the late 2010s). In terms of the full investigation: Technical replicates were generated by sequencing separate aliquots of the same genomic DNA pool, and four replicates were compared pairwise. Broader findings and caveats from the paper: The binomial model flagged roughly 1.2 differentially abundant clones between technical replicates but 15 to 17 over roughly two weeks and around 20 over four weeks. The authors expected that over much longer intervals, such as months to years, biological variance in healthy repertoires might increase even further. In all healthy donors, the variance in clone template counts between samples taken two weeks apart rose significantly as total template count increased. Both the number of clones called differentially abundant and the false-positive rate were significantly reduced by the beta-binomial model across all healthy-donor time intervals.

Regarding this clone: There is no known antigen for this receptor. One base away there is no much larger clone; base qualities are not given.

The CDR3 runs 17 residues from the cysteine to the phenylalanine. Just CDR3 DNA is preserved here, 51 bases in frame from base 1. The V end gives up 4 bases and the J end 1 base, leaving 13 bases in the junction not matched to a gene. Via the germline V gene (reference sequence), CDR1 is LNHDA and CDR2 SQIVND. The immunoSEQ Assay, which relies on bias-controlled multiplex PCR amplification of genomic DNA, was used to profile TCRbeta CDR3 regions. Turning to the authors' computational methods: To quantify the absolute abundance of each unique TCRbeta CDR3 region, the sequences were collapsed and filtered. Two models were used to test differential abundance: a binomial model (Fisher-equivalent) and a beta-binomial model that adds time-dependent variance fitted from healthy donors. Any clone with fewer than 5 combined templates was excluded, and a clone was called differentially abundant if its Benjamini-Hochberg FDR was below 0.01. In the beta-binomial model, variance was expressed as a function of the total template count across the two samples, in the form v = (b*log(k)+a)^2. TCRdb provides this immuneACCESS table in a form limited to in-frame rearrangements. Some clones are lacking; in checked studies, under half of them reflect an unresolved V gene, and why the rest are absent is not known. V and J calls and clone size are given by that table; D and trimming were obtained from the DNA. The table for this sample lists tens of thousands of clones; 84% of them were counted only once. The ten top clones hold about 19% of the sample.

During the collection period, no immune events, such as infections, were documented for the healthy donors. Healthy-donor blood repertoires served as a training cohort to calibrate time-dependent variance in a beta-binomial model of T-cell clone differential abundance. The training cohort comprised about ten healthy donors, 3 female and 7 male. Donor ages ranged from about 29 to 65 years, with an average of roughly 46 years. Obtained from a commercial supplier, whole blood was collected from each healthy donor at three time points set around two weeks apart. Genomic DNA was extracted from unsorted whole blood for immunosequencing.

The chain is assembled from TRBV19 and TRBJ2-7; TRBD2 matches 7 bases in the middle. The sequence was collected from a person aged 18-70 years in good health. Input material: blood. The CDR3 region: CASSTGERERVSYEQYF. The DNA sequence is TGTGCCAGTAGTACCGGGGAGCGGGAAAGGGTTTCCTACGAGCAGTACTTC.